This T cell receptor (beta chain) was identified during a study of Ad26.COV2.S vaccination and SARS-CoV-2 variants. The wider study: Ad26.COV2.S, an intramuscular injection, was given once or twice 56 days apart.

Clones were sequenced by immunoSEQ multiplex PCR, and TCRdb holds only the in-frame ones, with some missing. The sample has 400,000 to 500,000 clones, over 75% seen once. Treatment in this sample: over 15 received Ad26.COV2.S at low or high dose, single or two shots; several received placebo; per-sample allocation not given. Material that was analyzed had been drawn on day 63 after the first vaccine or placebo injection. CDR1 and CDR2 from the germline V gene are MDHEN and SYDVKM. The CDR3 contains 13 residues. Trimming took 4 bases from V and 4 from J, leaving 10 bases between them. The chain employs TRBV28 and TRBJ1-1; D is unclear. This material consisted of peripheral blood, taken in a trial of Ad26.COV2.S vaccine versus placebo. The sequence derives from a person between 18 and 65 years old who received the Ad26.COV2.S COVID-19 vaccine or a placebo. CDR3 DNA sequence: TGTGCCAGCAGTTCGACCGGCCTCACTGAAGCTTTCTTT. It codes for CASSSTGLTEAFF. The complete variable domain, with remaining parts taken from reference TRBV28 and TRBJ1-1, reads DVKVTQSSRYLVKRTGEKVFLECVQDMDHENMFWYRQDPGLGLRLIYFSYDVKMKEKGDIPEGYSVSREKKERFSLILESASTNQTSMYLCASSSTGLTEAFFGQGTRLTVV.